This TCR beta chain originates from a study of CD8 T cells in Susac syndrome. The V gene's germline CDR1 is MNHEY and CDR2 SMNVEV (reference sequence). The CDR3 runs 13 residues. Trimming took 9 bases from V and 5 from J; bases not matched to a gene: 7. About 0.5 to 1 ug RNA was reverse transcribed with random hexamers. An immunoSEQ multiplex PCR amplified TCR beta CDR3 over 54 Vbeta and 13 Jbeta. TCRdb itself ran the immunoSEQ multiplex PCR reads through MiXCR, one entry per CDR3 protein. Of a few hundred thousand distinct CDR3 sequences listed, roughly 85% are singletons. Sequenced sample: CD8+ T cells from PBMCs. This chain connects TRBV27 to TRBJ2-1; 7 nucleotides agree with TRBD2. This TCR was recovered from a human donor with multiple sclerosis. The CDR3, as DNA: TGTGCCAGTCGAAGCGGGGTCAACAATGAGCAGTTCTTC. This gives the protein CASRSGVNNEQFF.